This passage covers 27 T cell receptor beta chains from one sample sequenced in a study of shared clonotypes between healthy human individuals. In the naive CD8 group, cells lacked CD45RO and were positively selected for CCR7, so terminally differentiated effector memory CD45RA+ cells were left out. Assay: immunoSEQ multiplex PCR; the TCRdb copy retains only in-frame clones and omits some. The sample comprises about 650,000 clones, just under 97% of which are singletons, and 0.09% to 0.13% rests with the top ten. The specimen sequenced was naive CD8+ T cells sorted from blood. Every receptor here comes from a woman aged 25 to 39 in good health.

V and J are TRBV7-9 and TRBJ1-1, with TRBD1 as a possible D gene (5 bases). Trimming removed 1 base from V and 11 bases from J, with 14 bases in between. Germline-derived CDR1 and CDR2 are SEHNR and FQNEAQ (reference sequence). This CDR3 is 13 amino acids long. Here the CDR3 reads CASSLGGASGAFF. The CDR3 coding sequence is TGTGCCAGCAGCTTAGGAGGGGCCTCAGGGGCTTTCTTT.

The J gene is TRBJ1-2, the V gene TRBV25-1; D not certain. Germline V lookup: CDR1 MGHDK, CDR2 SYGVNS. Deletions cut 4 bases from V and 8 bases from J, with 11 bases between. The CDR3 runs to 12 residues. Written as DNA, the CDR3 is TGTGCCAGCAGTGGCCTCCACCCGGGCTACACCTTC. Translating it yields CASSGLHPGYTF.

J is TRBJ2-1 and V is TRBV7-9, with D uncertain. This CDR3 is built from 15 residues. The V gene lost 1 base and the J gene lost 0 bases, with 7 bases spanning the gap. Germline V gene lookup returns CDR1 SEHNR and CDR2 FQNEAQ (reference sequence). The CDR3 reads CASSLGYVSYNEQFF. In DNA form, the CDR3 reads TGTGCCAGCAGCTTAGGCTACGTCTCCTACAATGAGCAGTTCTTC.

This chain connects TRBV28 to TRBJ2-7; possibly TRBD1 for D (5 bases). Between the trimmed V and J ends, which lost 6 bases and 3 bases, there was a span of 18 bases. This CDR3 is 15 amino acids long. Germline lookup yields CDR1 MDHEN and CDR2 SYDVKM. The CDR3 bases are TGTGCCAGCAGCCTCCTTTGGGGCAGGGACTACGAGCAGTACTTC. This gives the protein CASSLLWGRDYEQYF.

This chain joins TRBV5-1 and TRBJ1-2; 8 nucleotides match TRBD1. The germline V gene encodes CDR1 SGHRS and CDR2 YFSETQ. The CDR3 runs to 15 residues. V gave up 3 bases and J gave up 3 bases; unmatched junction bases: 7. The CDR3: CASSSRIQGDYGYTF. The CDR3 region has the DNA TGCGCCAGCAGCTCACGAATACAGGGGGACTATGGCTACACCTTC.

The rearrangement links TRBV7-9 to TRBJ2-1; possible D gene TRBD1, 7 bases. V was shortened by 4 bases and J by 15 bases, with 16 bases between the two germline ends. Germline V gene data show CDR1 as SEHNR and CDR2 as FQNEAQ (reference sequence). The CDR3 sequence is 12 residues long. The DNA of the CDR3 is TGTGCCAGCAGCTCTCGAGGAGGGGGCTTGTTCTTC. Protein product: CASSSRGGGLFF.

This chain connects TRBV28 to TRBJ2-7; 10 bases map to TRBD1. Per germline, CDR1 MDHEN and CDR2 SYDVKM. CDR3 length equals 14 residues. V dropped 5 bases and J dropped 6; count of bases not matched to a gene: 7. The CDR3 DNA sequence: TGTGCCAGCAGTGTGACAGGGGGCGGGTCCGAGCAGTACTTC. Protein: CASSVTGGGSEQYF.

This clone showed up just once. As DNA, the CDR3 is TGTGCCAGCCTAGTTGGGGAGGGGGCGAGGTATGGCTACACCTTC. Its translation is CASLVGEGARYGYTF. This chain connects TRBV2 to TRBJ1-2, with 7 bases that match TRBD1. V dropped 8 bases and J dropped 5; count of bases not matched to a gene: 14. The CDR3 sequence is 15 residues long. Germline loops: CDR1 SNHLY, CDR2 FYNNEI.

The chain links TRBV7-9 to TRBJ1-2, with unresolved D. V was shortened by 6 bases and J by 8 bases, with 13 bases between the two germline ends. This CDR3 is 12 amino acids long. Germline values: CDR1 SEHNR, CDR2 FQNEAQ (reference sequence). CDR3 sequence: CASSRQEEGYTF. CDR3 coding DNA: TGTGCCAGCAGTCGGCAGGAGGAAGGCTACACCTTC. The entire variable domain, with the rest obtained from reference TRBV7-9 and TRBJ1-2, is as follows: DTGVSQNPRHKITKRGQNVTFRCDPISEHNRLYWYRQTLGQGPEFLTYFQNEAQLEKSRLLSDRFSAERPKGSFSTLEIQRTEQGDSAMYLCASSRQEEGYTFGSGTRLTVV.

In nucleotides, the CDR3 is TGCGCCAGCAGCAGGGGCCTGGGACGCTGGGGCTACACCTTC. Amino acids: CASSRGLGRWGYTF. The chain uses TRBV5-1 and TRBJ1-2, with D possibly being TRBD1 (5 bases). The CDR3 consists of 14 residues. The V end lost 4 bases, the J end lost 8 bases, and 18 bases lay between the germline ends. Germline CDR1 and CDR2: SGHRS and YFSETQ.

This chain uses TRBV7-9 with TRBJ2-5; D is unclear. The CDR3 loop spans 14 amino acids. Germline V gene data show CDR1 as SEHNR and CDR2 as FQNEAQ (reference sequence). Trimming took off 5 bases at V and 2 bases at J, with 12 bases between the two ends. The CDR3 DNA reads TGTGCCAGCAGCGATAGCCTGGGGCAAGAGACCCAGTACTTC. Protein: CASSDSLGQETQYF.

This clone was seen only once. This sequence joins TRBV4-1 and TRBJ2-3, with D unresolved. Deletions cut 4 bases from V and 3 bases from J, with 11 bases between. The CDR3 loop spans 14 amino acids. CDR1 and CDR2 from the germline V gene are MGHRA and YSYEKL. The CDR3 bases are TGCGCCAGCAGCCCGGATTTGAGGACAGATACGCAGTATTTT. Encoded protein: CASSPDLRTDTQYF.

To note about this clone: Other nucleotide sequences from this sample produce the same CDR3. The chain employs TRBV11-2 and TRBJ2-6; no definite D call. This CDR3 contains 15 residues. The germline gives CDR1 SGHAT, CDR2 FQNNGV. Trimming cost V 1 base and J 0 bases, with 4 bases left between them. The CDR3 protein is CASSLGVSGANVLTF. The CDR3 DNA follows: TGTGCCAGCAGCTTAGGGGTCTCTGGGGCCAACGTCCTGACTTTC.

This clone was detected once. This chain links TRBV21-1 with TRBJ2-1. TRBV21-1 is recorded as a pseudogene. The CDR3 has 17 amino acids. CDR3 nucleotides: TGTGCCAGCAGCAAAGGGGTCGGCCCTCAAACCTACAATGAGCAGTTCTTC. Translated, it gives CASSKGVGPQTYNEQFF.

This clone has a handful of counts. The chain uses TRBV4-1 and TRBJ2-5; D remains ambiguous. The V end was cut by 6 bases, the J end by 9 bases, with 17 bases between. Per germline, CDR1 MGHRA and CDR2 YSYEKL. The CDR3 runs 13 residues. CDR3: CASSIEAREAQYF. CDR3 nucleotide sequence: TGCGCCAGCAGTATCGAGGCCCGCGAGGCCCAGTACTTC.

This clone occurred once. V and J are TRBV28 and TRBJ2-3; 11 bases match TRBD2. The CDR3 consists of 17 residues. Germline V gene lookup returns CDR1 MDHEN and CDR2 SYDVKM. The ends lost 7 bases at V and 0 bases at J; junction bases unmatched: 9. CDR3 nucleotides: TGTGCCAGCACCCTCGTCGGGACTAGCGGTAGCACAGATACGCAGTATTTT. Translating gives CASTLVGTSGSTDTQYF. Combining the CDR3 with reference TRBV28 and TRBJ2-3 gives the whole variable domain DVKVTQSSRYLVKRTGEKVFLECVQDMDHENMFWYRQDPGLGLRLIYFSYDVKMKEKGDIPEGYSVSREKKERFSLILESASTNQTSMYLCASTLVGTSGSTDTQYFGPGTRLTVL.

The rearrangement uses TRBV9 and TRBJ2-7; the match to TRBD1 covers 9 bases. J lost 0 bases, V lost 4 bases, and 5 bases had no gene match. Germline V gene data show CDR1 as SGDLS and CDR2 as YYNGEE. The CDR3 length is 15 residues. The CDR3 reads CASSYGTGSSYEQYF. The DNA of the CDR3 is TGTGCCAGCAGCTACGGGACAGGGAGCTCCTACGAGCAGTACTTC.

J is TRBJ2-3 and V is TRBV9; D gene uncertain. From germline, CDR1 is SGDLS and CDR2 YYNGEE. There are 13 residues in the CDR3. V shed 0 bases and J shed 2 bases, with 4 bases lying between them. CDR3 DNA sequence: TGTGCCAGCAGCGTAGTGAACACAGATACGCAGTATTTT. It specifies CASSVVNTDTQYF.

The gene calls are TRBV14 and TRBJ2-7, with 10 bases identical to TRBD1. CDR1 SGHDN and CDR2 FVKESK come from the germline V gene. CDR3 length: 13 residues. Unmatched junction bases numbered 1, after V lost 3 bases and J lost 5 bases. The CDR3 spells CASSHGTGDEQYF. CDR3 coding DNA: TGTGCCAGCAGCCACGGGACAGGGGACGAGCAGTACTTC.

This clone was observed a few times. The chain employs TRBV10-1 and TRBJ1-1, with D possibly matching TRBD1 (5 bases). The CDR3 loop spans 13 amino acids. Germline CDR1 reads WNHNN; CDR2 reads SYGVQD (reference sequence). V dropped 3 bases and J dropped 3 bases, with 8 bases sitting between them. CDR3 nucleotides: TGCGCCAGCAGTGAACAGGCAGACACTGAAGCTTTCTTT. It is translated as CASSEQADTEAFF.

This chain joins TRBV7-8 and TRBJ2-1; 8 bases agree with TRBD2. The ends lost 1 base at V and 5 bases at J; junction bases unmatched: 4. CDR1 is SGHVS and CDR2 is FQNEAQ in the germline V gene. This CDR3 is 15 amino acids long. The CDR3 spells CASSLVGGEDNEQFF. The CDR3 region has the DNA TGTGCCAGCAGCTTAGTCGGGGGGGAAGACAATGAGCAGTTCTTC.

The chain has TRBV5-6 and TRBJ1-2; D unclear. Germline values: CDR1 SGHDT, CDR2 YYEEEE. Trimming stripped 0 bases from V and 7 bases from J, with 7 bases between. The CDR3 is 12 residues long. In DNA form, the CDR3 reads TGTGCCAGCAGCTTGGCCGGCGGTGGCTACACCTTC. Its translation is CASSLAGGGYTF.

This chain links TRBV2 with TRBJ2-7, with D hard to call. V was clipped by 3 bases and J by 2 bases, with 5 bases between them. The CDR3 is 12 residues long. Germline CDR1 and CDR2: SNHLY and FYNNEI. CDR3 sequence: CASSESAYEQYF. The CDR3, as DNA: TGTGCCAGCAGTGAGAGCGCCTACGAGCAGTACTTC.

The gene calls are TRBV27 and TRBJ2-2; maybe TRBD1 (6 bases). The CDR3 consists of 14 residues. CDR1 and CDR2 (germline): MNHEY, SMNVEV (reference sequence). Trimming took 4 bases from V and 2 from J, leaving 8 bases between them. DNA for the CDR3: TGTGCCAGCAGTTCGGGACATAACACCGGGGAGCTGTTTTTT. It translates to CASSSGHNTGELFF.

This chain links TRBV7-9 with TRBJ1-1, with D perhaps matching TRBD1 (5 bases). The CDR3 runs 12 residues. V lost 5 bases and J 7 bases, leaving 11 bases between the germline ends. Germline V CDR1 and CDR2: SEHNR, FQNEAQ (reference sequence). For the CDR3, the DNA is TGTGCCAGCAGCCACCCAGGGTATGAAGCTTTCTTT. It codes for CASSHPGYEAFF.

The chain employs TRBV27 and TRBJ1-3; the D is unclear. Deletions cut 2 bases from V and 0 bases from J, with 2 bases between. The CDR3 has 13 amino acids. Germline V gives CDR1 MNHEY, CDR2 SMNVEV (reference sequence). The CDR3 reads CASSLRSGNTIYF. In DNA form, the CDR3 reads TGTGCCAGCAGTTTACGCTCTGGAAACACCATATATTTT.

The CDR3, as DNA: TGCAGCGTTAGCGTGGCTACGGGATCGTACACCGGGGAGCTGTTTTTT. Translated, it gives CSVSVATGSYTGELFF. This chain links TRBV29-1 with TRBJ2-2, with D possibly being TRBD2 (5 bases). The CDR3 totals 16 residues. With 5 bases removed from V and 3 bases from J, the gap between germline ends came to 19 bases. Germline assignment: CDR1 SQVTM and CDR2 ANQGSEA.